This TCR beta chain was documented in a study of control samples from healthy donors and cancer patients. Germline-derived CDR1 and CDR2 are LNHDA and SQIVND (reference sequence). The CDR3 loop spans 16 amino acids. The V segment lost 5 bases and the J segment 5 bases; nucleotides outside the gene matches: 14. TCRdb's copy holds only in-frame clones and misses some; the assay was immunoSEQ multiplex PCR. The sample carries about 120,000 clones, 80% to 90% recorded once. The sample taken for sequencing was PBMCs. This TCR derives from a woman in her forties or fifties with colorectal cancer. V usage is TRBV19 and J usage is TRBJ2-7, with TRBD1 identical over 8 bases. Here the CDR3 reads CASSAILDRGDHEQYF. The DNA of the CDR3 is TGTGCCAGTAGTGCCATCCTAGACAGGGGCGACCACGAGCAGTACTTC.